Listed here are 30 T cell receptor beta chains from one sample, sequenced in a study of CD8 T cells in ankylosing spondylitis. MiXCR, applied by TCRdb to the 5' RACE reads, yields one record per CDR3 protein. This table holds some 200,000 distinct CDR3 sequences, roughly 12% found once. The sequencing sample was made of blood, either unsorted or a sorted T cell fraction (not recorded which). Every receptor here comes from a male donor with ankylosing spondylitis or in good health (not recorded which).

The chain carries TRBV5-6 and TRBJ1-2, with 8 bases identical to TRBD1. Trimming at V came to 0 bases and at J to 8 bases, leaving 6 bases not matched to a gene. Germline V lookup: CDR1 SGHDT, CDR2 YYEEEE. The CDR3 runs to 14 residues. This chain's CDR3 is CASSLGQGPGGYTF. For the CDR3, the DNA is TGTGCCAGCAGCTTGGGACAGGGGCCCGGGGGCTACACCTTC. Complete variable domain (other parts from reference TRBV5-6 and TRBJ1-2): DAGVTQSPTHLIKTRGQQVTLRCSPKSGHDTVSWYQQALGQGPQFIFQYYEEEERQRGNFPDRFSGHQFPNYSSELNVNALLLGDSALYLCASSLGQGPGGYTFGSGTRLTVV.

Ten or more counts support this clonotype. This sequence joins TRBV4-1 and TRBJ2-3, with TRBD2 identical over 7 bases. The CDR3 is 14 amino acids. Germline-derived CDR1 and CDR2 are MGHRA and YSYEKL. J gave up 4 bases and V 4 bases, and 5 bases lay outside the gene matches. CDR3 sequence reads: CASSLGLDPDTQYF. CDR3 DNA: TGCGCCAGCAGCCTTGGACTAGATCCAGATACGCAGTATTTT.

The rearrangement uses TRBV2 and TRBJ2-5; TRBD2 aligns across 7 bases. With 1 base clipped from V and 4 bases from J, the junction kept 6 bases outside the gene matches. Germline lookup yields CDR1 SNHLY and CDR2 FYNNEI. CDR3 length equals 15 residues. The CDR3 protein is CASSEERGTGETQYF. CDR3 coding DNA: TGTGCCAGCAGTGAAGAGCGGGGCACTGGAGAGACCCAGTACTTC.

The V and J genes are TRBV7-9 and TRBJ2-7; 9 nucleotides line up with TRBD1. Per the germline V gene, CDR1 is SEHNR and CDR2 is FQNEAQ (reference sequence). This CDR3 spans 16 amino acids. V was clipped by 5 bases and J by 3 bases; unmatched bases: 11. CDR3: CASSPPGQGMVYEQYF. CDR3 nucleotide sequence: TGTGCCAGCAGCCCTCCGGGACAGGGAATGGTCTACGAGCAGTACTTC.

This chain's CDR3 is CASSYPGPNNEQFF. Here the CDR3 DNA reads TGTGCCAGCAGTTACCCGGGCCCTAACAATGAGCAGTTCTTC. The chain carries TRBV6-5 and TRBJ2-1; D is ambiguous. Germline lookup yields CDR1 MNHEY and CDR2 SVGAGI. V was pared by 2 bases and J by 5 bases, with 10 bases between. This CDR3 contains 14 residues.

V and J are TRBV27 and TRBJ2-7; TRBD1 aligns across 9 bases. Germline CDR1 is MNHEY and CDR2 is SMNVEV (reference sequence). The CDR3 extends over 14 amino acids. J lost 5 bases, V lost 4 bases, and 6 bases had no gene match. The CDR3 protein is CASSSGTGMNEQYF. CDR3 nucleotides: TGTGCCAGCAGTTCCGGGACAGGGATGAACGAGCAGTACTTC.

The chain has TRBV9 and TRBJ1-2; D is possibly TRBD1 (5 bases). Trimming removed 3 bases at V and 3 bases at J, with 21 bases between. The germline V gene encodes CDR1 SGDLS and CDR2 YYNGEE. This CDR3 is 17 amino acids long. In nucleotides, the CDR3 is TGTGCCAGCAGCGCCTACCGACAGATCCTAACCGACTATGGCTACACCTTC. It encodes CASSAYRQILTDYGYTF.

This clonotype was observed many times. This chain connects TRBV12-3 or TRBV12-4 to TRBJ2-7; D perhaps matches TRBD2 (5 bases). This CDR3 has 14 amino acids. Between the trimmed V and J ends, which lost 3 bases and 3 bases, there was a span of 12 bases. The CDR3: CASSLSGRGYEQYF. CDR3 sequence (DNA): TGTGCCAGCAGTTTGAGTGGGAGAGGCTACGAGCAGTACTTC.

The chain uses TRBV10-2 and TRBJ2-1; 11 bases are shared with TRBD2. This CDR3 spans 14 amino acids. The germline gives CDR1 WSHSY, CDR2 SAAADI. The V and J ends lost 8 bases and 10 bases, in that order; junction bases with no gene match: 10. In DNA, the CDR3 is TGCGCCAGCCTAGCGGGGGGTCCTCTTTACGAGCAGTTCTTC. Translation: CASLAGGPLYEQFF.

Written as DNA, the CDR3 is TGTGCCAGCAGCTTACCAACCCCCCCGGGACTAGCGGGAGAGACCCAGTACTTC. Its protein product is CASSLPTPPGLAGETQYF. The chain couples TRBV7-4 to TRBJ2-5, with 12 bases lining up with TRBD2. V was clipped by 2 bases and J by 4 bases; unmatched bases: 11. Germline lookup yields CDR1 SGHVT and CDR2 SQSDAQ. CDR3 size: 18 residues.

The chain couples TRBV4-1 to TRBJ2-7; D possibly corresponds to TRBD2 (6 bases). Trimming shortened V by 1 base and J by 0 bases, and 13 bases separated the two germline ends. Looked up from germline, CDR1 is MGHRA and CDR2 is YSYEKL. The CDR3 length is 16 residues. CDR3 bases: TGCGCCAGCAGCCAAGTGCGGGGATCGACCTCCTACGAGCAGTACTTC. It specifies CASSQVRGSTSYEQYF.

This chain links TRBV4-2 with TRBJ2-5, with 7 bases identical to TRBD1. Germline CDR1 is LGHNA and CDR2 is YNFKEQ. The V and J ends lost 1 base and 5 bases, in that order; junction bases with no gene match: 4. This CDR3 is 14 amino acids long. The CDR3 DNA reads as TGTGCCAGCAGCCAAGCCGGACAGGAGGAGACCCAGTACTTC. As protein: CASSQAGQEETQYF.

The gene calls are TRBV11-2 and TRBJ2-5, with 9 nucleotides matching TRBD2. This CDR3 is built from 15 residues. The junction had 9 bases not matched to a gene; V was cut back by 6 bases and J by 4 bases. The germline gives CDR1 SGHAT, CDR2 FQNNGV. In DNA form, the CDR3 reads TGTGCCAGCAGTCAAAGCCCACTAGCGGGAGAGACCCAGTACTTC. It yields the protein CASSQSPLAGETQYF.

The V call is TRBV2, the J call TRBJ1-3; TRBD1 agrees at 8 bases. The CDR3 is 18 amino acids. Germline V gives CDR1 SNHLY, CDR2 FYNNEI. The ends lost 5 bases at V and 0 bases at J; junction bases unmatched: 12. The CDR3 region is CASSQTGAAFISGNTIYF. CDR3 bases: TGTGCCAGCAGTCAGACAGGGGCCGCTTTTATCTCTGGAAACACCATATATTTT.

In DNA, the CDR3 is TGTGCCAGCAGCTTAGGCCGAGCAAGAGCTTTCTTT. Amino acids: CASSLGRARAFF. V is TRBV13 and J is TRBJ1-1; D gene ambiguous. V was pared by 0 bases and J by 10 bases, with 9 bases between. CDR1 PRHDT and CDR2 FYEKMQ come from the germline V gene (reference sequence). This CDR3 contains 12 residues.

This clonotype occurred a few times. The chain couples TRBV4-1 to TRBJ2-5; tentatively, D is TRBD1 (6 bases). The CDR3 covers 15 residues. Trimming left V 1 base short and J 3 bases short, with 12 bases between. Germline V CDR1 and CDR2: MGHRA, YSYEKL. Here the CDR3 reads CASSQGGPGEETQYF. CDR3 in DNA: TGCGCCAGCAGCCAAGGGGGGCCCGGGGAAGAGACCCAGTACTTC.

The genes are TRBV5-6 and TRBJ2-2, with TRBD2 identical over 8 bases. Germline-derived CDR1 and CDR2 are SGHDT and YYEEEE. Trimming cost V 1 base and J 5 bases; bases outside gene matches: 7. The CDR3 runs to 16 residues. The DNA for the CDR3 is TGTGCCAGCAGCTTGTCGGCTAGCGGGTTAACCGGGGAGCTGTTTTTT. Its protein is CASSLSASGLTGELFF.

This clonotype was recorded a few times. This sequence joins TRBV11-2 and TRBJ2-5, with 9 bases lining up with TRBD1. Germline V gene lookup returns CDR1 SGHAT and CDR2 FQNNGV. The trim removed 5 bases at V and 5 bases at J, leaving 18 bases unmatched. This CDR3 has 18 residues. CDR3 amino acids: CASSLSGTGYHFWETQYF. In DNA form, the CDR3 reads TGTGCCAGCAGCCTTTCCGGGACAGGGTATCACTTCTGGGAGACCCAGTACTTC.

J is TRBJ2-1 and V is TRBV5-7, with 9 bases lining up with TRBD1. Being an ORF, TRBV5-7 has a function that is uncertain. The V segment lost 6 bases and the J segment 7 bases; nucleotides outside the gene matches: 8. This CDR3 is 14 amino acids long. CDR3: CASTNKQGANEQFF. DNA of the CDR3: TGTGCCAGCACCAATAAACAGGGGGCTAATGAGCAGTTCTTC.

This clonotype was seen at least ten times. This chain joins TRBV12-3 or TRBV12-4 and TRBJ2-1; D is undetermined. The CDR3 is made up of 14 amino acids. V was cut by 3 bases and J by 5 bases, with 11 bases left in between. CDR3 loop: CASSLVSAHNEQFF. The CDR3 nucleotides are TGTGCCAGCAGTTTGGTCTCAGCCCACAATGAGCAGTTCTTC.

This clonotype was recorded many times. The chain has TRBV9 and TRBJ2-1, with TRBD1 matching 7 bases. The length of the CDR3 is 15 residues. The V segment lost 0 bases and the J segment 6 bases; nucleotides outside the gene matches: 6. From germline, CDR1 is SGDLS and CDR2 YYNGEE. CDR3 region: CASSVVQGELNEQFF. The CDR3 DNA reads TGTGCCAGCAGCGTAGTGCAGGGGGAACTCAATGAGCAGTTCTTC.

In regard to this clonotype: A much larger clone lies one base from this, so it may be a read error. The CDR3 ends on some other residue instead of the conserved phenylalanine or tryptophan, so this is likely a read error. The chain couples TRBV29-1 to TRBJ2-2; possible D gene TRBD2, 6 bases. This CDR3 is 14 amino acids long. Germline values: CDR1 SQVTM, CDR2 ANQGSEA. Trimming took off 3 bases at V and 4 bases at J, with 12 bases between the two ends. CDR3 coding DNA: TGCAGCGTTGACGAGGGGACTTTCACCGGGGAGCTGTTTTCT. Encoded protein: CSVDEGTFTGELFS.

V is TRBV10-3 and J is TRBJ1-1, with 9 nucleotides matching TRBD1. With 2 bases clipped from V and 4 bases from J, the junction kept 2 bases outside the gene matches. Germline V CDR1 and CDR2: ENHRY, SYGVKD. CDR3 length equals 14 residues. The DNA for the CDR3 is TGTGCCATCAGTGAGCCGGACAGGGGCACTGAAGCTTTCTTT. Its translation is CAISEPDRGTEAFF.

With respect to this clonotype: An end of the junction does not agree with germline; a read error may underlie this. The chain links TRBV5-1 to TRBJ2-3; 8 nucleotides match TRBD2. This CDR3 comprises 16 residues. Germline V gives CDR1 SGHRS, CDR2 YFSETQ. CDR3 region: CASSLGGGRSTYTQYF. The CDR3 DNA reads TGCGCCAGCAGCTTGGGCGGCGGGAGGAGCACATATACGCAGTATTTT.

This clonotype was counted ten times or more. The chain uses TRBV10-3 and TRBJ1-2, with D perhaps TRBD1 (5 bases). Germline CDR1 is ENHRY and CDR2 is SYGVKD. Trimming took 0 bases from V and 8 from J, leaving 10 bases between them. The CDR3 spans 13 residues. CDR3 nucleotides: TGTGCCATCAGTGAGTCGACTGGGACCGGCTACACCTTC. Encoded protein: CAISESTGTGYTF.

The V gene is TRBV9, the J gene TRBJ2-1, with D possibly being TRBD1 or TRBD2 (5 bases each). The CDR3 consists of 14 residues. Trimming shortened V by 4 bases and J by 6 bases, and 14 bases separated the two germline ends. Germline lookup yields CDR1 SGDLS and CDR2 YYNGEE. The CDR3 nucleotides read TGTGCCAGCAGCCCGATGGGGGTCCCCAATGAGCAGTTCTTC. Translating it yields CASSPMGVPNEQFF.

This clonotype turned up a few times. At one of its ends the junction is not consistent with the germline gene, which may arise from a read error. V gene TRBV20-1 combines with J gene TRBJ2-7; 12 bases match TRBD2. Germline lookup yields CDR1 DFQATT and CDR2 SNEGSKA (reference sequence). The CDR3 length is 16 residues. CDR3 bases: TGCAGCGCGCGAGGGTACGCTACTAGCGGGGGGTACGAGCAGCACTTC. Encoded protein: CSARGYATSGGYEQHF.

V and J are TRBV27 and TRBJ2-7; tentatively, D is TRBD1 (5 bases). CDR3 size: 13 residues. Germline V CDR1 and CDR2: MNHEY, SMNVEV (reference sequence). The V gene lost 6 bases and the J gene lost 1 base, with 10 bases spanning the gap. The CDR3 protein is CASRAGMSYEQYF. CDR3 in DNA: TGTGCCAGCAGGGCAGGGATGTCCTACGAGCAGTACTTC.

This clonotype was found a few times. The V gene is TRBV4-1, the J gene TRBJ2-5; D might be TRBD1 (6 bases). V lost 1 base and J 2 bases, leaving 11 bases between the germline ends. CDR1 is MGHRA and CDR2 is YSYEKL in the germline V gene. The CDR3 runs 15 residues. CDR3 sequence: CASSQGGTGQETQYF. The CDR3 DNA follows: TGCGCCAGCAGCCAAGGCGGTACAGGGCAAGAGACCCAGTACTTC.

The table lists this clonotype with a few counts. This chain uses TRBV7-8 with TRBJ2-3; maybe TRBD2 (5 bases). With 5 bases removed from V and 2 bases from J, the gap between germline ends came to 17 bases. CDR3 size: 16 residues. The germline V gene has CDR1 SGHVS and CDR2 FQNEAQ. CDR3 bases: TGTGCCAGCAGCCGGGGAGCTAGCAGACACACAGATACGCAGTATTTT. Its translation is CASSRGASRHTDTQYF.